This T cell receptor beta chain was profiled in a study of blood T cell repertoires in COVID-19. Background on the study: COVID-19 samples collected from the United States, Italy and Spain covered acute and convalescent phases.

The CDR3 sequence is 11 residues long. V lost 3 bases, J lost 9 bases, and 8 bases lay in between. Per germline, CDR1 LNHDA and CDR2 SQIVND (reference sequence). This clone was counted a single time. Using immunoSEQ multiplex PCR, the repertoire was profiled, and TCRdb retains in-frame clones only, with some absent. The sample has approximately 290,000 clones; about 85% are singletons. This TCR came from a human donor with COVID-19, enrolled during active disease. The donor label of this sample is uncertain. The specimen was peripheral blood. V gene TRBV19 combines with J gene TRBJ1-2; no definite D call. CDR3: CASSIGGRYTF. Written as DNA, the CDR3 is TGTGCCAGTAGTATCGGAGGTCGCTACACCTTC.